This T cell receptor (beta chain) was sequenced during a study of early T cells in non-severe SARS-CoV-2 infection. This clonotype was recorded a few times. This CDR3 is built from 16 residues. V shed 8 bases and J 4 bases; nucleotides not matched to a gene: 11. TCRdb recomputed calls from the 5' RACE reads with MiXCR, one row per CDR3 protein. The sample has about 110,000 distinct CDR3 sequences; 9.5% to 13% are singletons. The sample consisted of whole blood. This chain uses TRBV12-3 or TRBV12-4 with TRBJ2-1; 10 nucleotides align to TRBD1. The TCR originated in an adult who was a healthcare worker with PCR-confirmed SARS-CoV-2 infection or an uninfected control (not recorded which). The CDR3 spells CASDRGLAGPYNEQFF. In DNA, the CDR3 is TGTGCCAGCGACAGGGGGCTAGCGGGCCCTTACAATGAGCAGTTCTTC.